The 2 T cell receptor beta chains below come from one sample, sequenced in a study of tumor-infiltrating lymphocytes in primary liver carcinoma. Total RNA (approximately 500 ng) served as template for TCR beta cDNA synthesis primed by a constant-region primer. Three nested multiplex PCR rounds, a slightly modified ARM-PCR, produced the libraries for TCR beta. The study ran its first two PCR rounds for roughly 9 cycles each, using TRBV1-TRBV30 forward primers and a C-beta reverse primer. TCRdb independently ran MiXCR on the multiplex PCR reads; one entry per CDR3 protein. The data show hundreds of thousands of distinct CDR3 sequences, approximately 65% seen once. For blood RNA, unsorted whole blood served as the source, and germline DNA was extracted too. Input material: peripheral blood. Receptors were obtained from a middle-aged man with primary liver carcinoma and hepatitis B virus infection.

This clonotype has a single count. This chain uses TRBV28 with TRBJ1-5; D perhaps matches TRBD1 (5 bases). Germline lookup yields CDR1 MDHEN and CDR2 SYDVKM. V was clipped by 8 bases and J by 3 bases, with 14 bases between them. The CDR3 extends over 14 amino acids. CDR3 amino acids: CASSQTAVNQPQHF. CDR3 bases: TGTGCCAGCTCGCAGACAGCGGTCAATCAGCCCCAGCATTTT.

In the case of this clonotype: One end of the junction fails to match germline, which may point to a read error. The CDR3 bases are TGTGCCAGCAGCATAGAGAGTAGGGGAGGAGATACACAGTATTTT. Protein: CASSIESRGGDTQYF. The chain has TRBV11-1 and TRBJ2-3, with a possible D match to TRBD2 (6 bases). The V gene's germline CDR1 is SGHAT and CDR2 FQDESV (reference sequence). The CDR3 sequence is 15 residues long. The full variable domain, rest sourced from reference TRBV11-1 and TRBJ2-3, is EAEVAQSPRYKITEKSQAVAFWCDPISGHATLYWYRQILGQGPELLVQFQDESVVDDSQLPKDRFSAERLKGVDSTLKIQPAELGDSAMYLCASSIESRGGDTQYFGPGTRLTVL.